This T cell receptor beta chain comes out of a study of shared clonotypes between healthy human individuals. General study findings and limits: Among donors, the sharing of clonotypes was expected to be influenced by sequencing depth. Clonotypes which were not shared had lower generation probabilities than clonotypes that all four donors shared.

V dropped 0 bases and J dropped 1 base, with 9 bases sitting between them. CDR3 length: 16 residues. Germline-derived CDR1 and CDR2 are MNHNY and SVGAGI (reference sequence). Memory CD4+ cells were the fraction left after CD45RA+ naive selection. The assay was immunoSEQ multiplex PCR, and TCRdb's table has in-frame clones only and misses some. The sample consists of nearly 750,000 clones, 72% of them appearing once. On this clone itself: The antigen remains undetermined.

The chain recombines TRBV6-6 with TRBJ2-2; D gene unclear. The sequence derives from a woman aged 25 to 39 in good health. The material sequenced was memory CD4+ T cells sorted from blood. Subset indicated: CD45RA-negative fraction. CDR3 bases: TGTGCCAGCAGTTACTCTGGTTCACGGAACACCGGGGAGCTGTTTTTT. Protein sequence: CASSYSGSRNTGELFF.